This entry lists 13 T cell receptor beta chains sequenced from one sample in a study of shared clonotypes between healthy human individuals. Sequenced by immunoSEQ multiplex PCR; TCRdb stores in-frame clones only, minus some. This table holds about 2 million clones, about 95% found once. Naivety among CD8 cells was defined by CD45RO negativity and positive CCR7 selection, thereby excluding terminally differentiated effector memory CD45RA+ cells. The material sequenced was naive CD8+ T cells sorted from blood. The receptors originated from a man between 18 and 29 years old in good health.

V and J are TRBV7-9 and TRBJ2-2, with D perhaps TRBD1 (5 bases). The germline gives CDR1 SEHNR, CDR2 FQNEAQ (reference sequence). V shed 1 base and J shed 8 bases, with 20 bases lying between them. The CDR3 sequence is 17 residues long. The CDR3 nucleotides are TGTGCCAGCAGCTTAGATGGTAGCAGGGCTCGACCTGGGGAGCTGTTTTTT. It encodes CASSLDGSRARPGELFF.

This rearrangement joins TRBV15 to TRBJ2-7, with no clear D. The V gene lost 4 bases and the J gene lost 0 bases, with 7 bases spanning the gap. The CDR3 is made up of 13 amino acids. The germline V gene encodes CDR1 LNHNV and CDR2 YYDKDF (reference sequence). The CDR3 loop reads CATSKTPSYEQYF. CDR3 coding DNA: TGTGCCACCAGCAAGACACCCTCCTACGAGCAGTACTTC.

This sequence joins TRBV7-2 and TRBJ2-3, with a possible D match to TRBD1 (5 bases). Germline V lookup: CDR1 SGHTA, CDR2 FQGNSA. The V end was cut by 1 base, the J end by 2 bases, with 10 bases between. This CDR3 region has 15 residues. This CDR3 reads CASSLVAGITDTQYF. The CDR3 coding sequence is TGTGCCAGCAGCTTAGTGGCAGGGATCACAGATACGCAGTATTTT.

This clone was counted once. The chain carries TRBV2 and TRBJ2-7; D is unresolved. CDR3 length equals 13 residues. The germline CDR1 and CDR2 sequences are SNHLY and FYNNEI. The ends were cut back, 8 bases at V and 0 bases at J, with 11 bases in the middle. This CDR3 is CASQQLNSYEQYF. The CDR3, as DNA: TGTGCCAGCCAACAGTTAAACTCCTACGAGCAGTACTTC.

The chain has TRBV27 and TRBJ1-2; 10 nucleotides agree with TRBD1. Germline V gene sequence: CDR1 MNHEY, CDR2 SMNVEV (reference sequence). The CDR3 consists of 15 residues. Losses at the gene ends were 2 bases for V and 2 bases for J; bases not matched to a gene: 2. CDR3 in DNA: TGTGCCAGCAGTTTAAGGACAGGGGGAAACTATGGCTACACCTTC. Translation: CASSLRTGGNYGYTF.

This clone was detected only a few times. The chain couples TRBV2 to TRBJ2-7; weak D call: TRBD1 (6 bases). The CDR3 covers 15 residues. Trimming stripped 1 base from V and 0 bases from J, with 10 bases between. Germline assignment: CDR1 SNHLY and CDR2 FYNNEI. This CDR3 reads CASSEGGPVSYEQYF. In DNA form, the CDR3 reads TGTGCCAGCAGTGAAGGGGGGCCCGTCTCCTACGAGCAGTACTTC.

This chain links TRBV7-8 with TRBJ1-5; D is perhaps TRBD1 (5 bases). Trimming removed 1 base from V and 3 bases from J, with 13 bases in between. CDR3 length: 16 amino acids. The germline V gene encodes CDR1 SGHVS and CDR2 FQNEAQ. The CDR3 DNA is TGTGCCAGCAGCTTAGTGGAAAGGGGTCCCAATCAGCCCCAGCATTTT. Encoded protein: CASSLVERGPNQPQHF.

The chain has TRBV14 and TRBJ2-3, with 8 bases fitting TRBD2. This CDR3 spans 17 amino acids. Germline CDR1 and CDR2: SGHDN and FVKESK. The V and J ends lost 3 bases and 1 base, in that order; junction bases with no gene match: 9. Written as DNA, the CDR3 is TGTGCCAGCAGCCAGCTACATTGGACTAGCCGCACAGATACGCAGTATTTT. This codes for CASSQLHWTSRTDTQYF.

Worth noting for this clone: Other nucleotide sequences in the sample specify the same CDR3. This chain joins TRBV6-5 and TRBJ2-7; 7 bases agree with TRBD1. Per the germline V gene, CDR1 is MNHEY and CDR2 is SVGAGI. The V segment lost 8 bases and the J segment 2 bases; nucleotides outside the gene matches: 6. The CDR3 covers 13 residues. Here the CDR3 DNA reads TGTGCCAGCTCTGAGGGGGCGACCTACGAGCAGTACTTC. Translated, it gives CASSEGATYEQYF.

The CDR3 DNA reads TGTGCCAGCAGTGCGGCGGTTTACAATGAGCAGTTCTTC. Its translation is CASSAAVYNEQFF. V gene TRBV2 combines with J gene TRBJ2-1; D is uncertain. Germline V lookup: CDR1 SNHLY, CDR2 FYNNEI. Trimming took off 4 bases at V and 4 bases at J, with 8 bases between the two ends. The CDR3 has 13 residues.

The chain joins TRBV4-3 to TRBJ1-1; D ambiguous. This CDR3 is built from 16 residues. Trimming left V 0 bases short and J 1 base short, with 12 bases between. CDR1 LGHNA and CDR2 YSLEER come from the germline V gene. The CDR3 reads CASSQESPRSNTEAFF. CDR3 coding DNA: TGCGCCAGCAGCCAAGAATCCCCAAGGTCGAACACTGAAGCTTTCTTT.

J is TRBJ2-1 and V is TRBV29-1; 15 bases match TRBD2. Losses at the gene ends were 3 bases for V and 0 bases for J; bases not matched to a gene: 6. The CDR3 covers 18 residues. Germline V lookup: CDR1 SQVTM, CDR2 ANQGSEA. The CDR3 region is CSVEPGLAGGYSYNEQFF. CDR3 DNA: TGCAGCGTTGAGCCCGGACTAGCGGGAGGGTACTCCTACAATGAGCAGTTCTTC.

The V gene is TRBV10-1, the J gene TRBJ2-1; D perhaps matches TRBD2 (6 bases). CDR3 length: 17 residues. The V gene's germline CDR1 is WNHNN and CDR2 SYGVQD (reference sequence). The V end was cut by 2 bases, the J end by 5 bases, with 19 bases between. The CDR3 DNA is TGCGCCAGCAGTGAGGGGGGGACGGGGTTAGTAGACAATGAGCAGTTCTTC. It is translated as CASSEGGTGLVDNEQFF.